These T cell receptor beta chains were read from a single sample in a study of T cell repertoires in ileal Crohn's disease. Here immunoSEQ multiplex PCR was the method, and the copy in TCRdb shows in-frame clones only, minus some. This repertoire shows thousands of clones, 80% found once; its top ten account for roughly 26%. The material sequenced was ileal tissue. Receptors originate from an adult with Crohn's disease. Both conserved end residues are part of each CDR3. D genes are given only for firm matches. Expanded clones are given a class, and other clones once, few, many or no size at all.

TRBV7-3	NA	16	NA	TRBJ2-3	CASSLMRGGLSGGQYF	TGTGCCAGCAGCTTAATGCGGGGCGGTCTCTCAGGTGGGCAGTATTTT
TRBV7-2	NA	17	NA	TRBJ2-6	CASSPGSLRSGANVLTF	TGTGCCAGCAGCCCAGGATCCTTGCGCTCTGGGGCCAACGTCCTGACTTTC
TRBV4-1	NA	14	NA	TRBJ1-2	CASSQGFQGYGYTF	TGCGCCAGCAGCCAAGGATTCCAGGGCTATGGCTACACCTTC
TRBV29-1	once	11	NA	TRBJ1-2	CSVTPNYGYTF	TGCAGCGTAACACCTAACTATGGCTACACCTTC
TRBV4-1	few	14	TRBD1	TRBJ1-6	CASSQGQGNSPLHF	TGCGCCAGCAGCCAAGGACAGGGTAATTCACCCCTCCACTTT
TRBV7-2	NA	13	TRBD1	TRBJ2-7	CASSSRDRDFASF	TGTGCCAGCAGCTCCCGGGACAGGGACTTTGCCTCCTTC
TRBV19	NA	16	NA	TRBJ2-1	CASSTRAGSPFSEQFF	TGTGCCAGTAGTACTAGGGCAGGGTCCCCTTTCAGTGAGCAGTTCTTC
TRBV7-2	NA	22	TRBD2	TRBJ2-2	CASSLAGQRGLAGGSNTGELFF	TGTGCCAGCAGCTTAGCGGGACAAAGAGGACTAGCGGGAGGCTCGAACACCGGGGAGCTGTTTTTT
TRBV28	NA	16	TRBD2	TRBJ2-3	CASTIWGRALTDTQYF	TGTGCCAGCACCATCTGGGGGAGGGCCCTTACAGATACGCAGTATTTT
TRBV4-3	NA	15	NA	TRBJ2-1	CASSQVTGGGNEQFF	TGCGCCAGCAGCCAAGTGACGGGCGGAGGCAATGAGCAGTTCTTC
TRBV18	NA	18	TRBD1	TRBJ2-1	CASSPPGQGLWGYNEQFF	TGTGCCAGCTCACCTCCGGGACAGGGCTTATGGGGATACAATGAGCAGTTCTTC
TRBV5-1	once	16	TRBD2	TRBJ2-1	CASSSKVVAGANEQFF	TGCGCCAGCAGTTCCAAGGTGGTAGCGGGAGCGAATGAGCAGTTCTTC
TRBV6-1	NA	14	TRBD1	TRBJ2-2	CASSVHRGTGELFF	TGTGCCAGCAGTGTACACAGGGGTACCGGGGAGCTGTTTTTT
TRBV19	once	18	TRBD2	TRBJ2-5	CASRGLVASGDLGGTQYF	TGTGCCAGTAGAGGACTAGTGGCTAGCGGGGACCTCGGTGGGACCCAGTACTTC